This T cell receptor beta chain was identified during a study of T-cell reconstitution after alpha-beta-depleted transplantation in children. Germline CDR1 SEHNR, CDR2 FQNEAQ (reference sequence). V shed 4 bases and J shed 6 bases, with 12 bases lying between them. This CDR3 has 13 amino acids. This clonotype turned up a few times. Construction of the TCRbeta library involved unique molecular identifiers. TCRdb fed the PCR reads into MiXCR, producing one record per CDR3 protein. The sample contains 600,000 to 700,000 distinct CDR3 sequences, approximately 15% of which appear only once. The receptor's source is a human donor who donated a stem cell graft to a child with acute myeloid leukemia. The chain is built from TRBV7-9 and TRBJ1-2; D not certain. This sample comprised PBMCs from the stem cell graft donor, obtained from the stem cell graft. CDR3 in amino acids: CASSSPNGDGYTF. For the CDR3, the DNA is TGTGCCAGCAGCTCGCCCAATGGGGATGGCTACACCTTC.